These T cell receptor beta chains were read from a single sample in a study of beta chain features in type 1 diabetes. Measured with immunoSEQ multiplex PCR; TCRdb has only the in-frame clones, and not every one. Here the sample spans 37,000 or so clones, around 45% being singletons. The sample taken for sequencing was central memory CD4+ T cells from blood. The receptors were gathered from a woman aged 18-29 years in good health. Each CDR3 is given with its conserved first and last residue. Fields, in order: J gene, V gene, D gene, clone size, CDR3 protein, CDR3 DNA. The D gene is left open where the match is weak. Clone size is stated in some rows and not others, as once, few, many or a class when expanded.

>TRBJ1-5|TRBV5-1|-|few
CASSPGNRDQPQHF
TGCGCCAGCAGCCCGGGTAACAGGGACCAGCCCCAGCATTTT
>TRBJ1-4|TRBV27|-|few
CASSLTFAGIGGKLFF
TGTGCCAGCAGTTTAACGTTTGCAGGGATCGGTGGAAAACTGTTTTTT
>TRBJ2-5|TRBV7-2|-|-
CASSLWGGGETQYF
TGTGCCAGCAGCTTATGGGGTGGGGGGGAGACCCAGTACTTC
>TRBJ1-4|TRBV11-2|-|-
CASSSRSPGRGEGEKLFF
TGTGCCAGCAGCTCCCGTTCCCCGGGGCGTGGGGAGGGGGAAAAACTGTTTTTT
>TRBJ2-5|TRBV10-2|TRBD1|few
CASRGTGSARETQYF
TGCGCCAGCAGAGGGACAGGGTCAGCTCGAGAGACCCAGTACTTC
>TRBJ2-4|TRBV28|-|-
CASSSPGLAKNIQYF
TGTGCCAGCAGTTCCCCCGGACTGGCCAAAAACATTCAGTACTTC
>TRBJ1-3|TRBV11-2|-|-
CASTSGWGVFGNTIYF
TGTGCCAGCACCTCCGGGTGGGGCGTCTTTGGAAACACCATATATTTT
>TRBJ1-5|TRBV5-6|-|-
CASSIQGNQPQHF
TGTGCCAGCAGCATACAGGGCAATCAGCCCCAGCATTTT
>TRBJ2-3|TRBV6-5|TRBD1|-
CASSSMDRGHSDTQYF
TGTGCCAGCAGTTCCATGGACAGGGGGCACTCAGATACGCAGTATTTT
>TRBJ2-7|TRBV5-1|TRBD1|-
CASSPQGASYEQYF
TGCGCCAGCAGTCCACAGGGGGCCTCCTACGAGCAGTACTTC
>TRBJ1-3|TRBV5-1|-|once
CASSLVTGSGNTIYF
TGCGCCAGCAGCTTGGTGACAGGCTCTGGAAACACCATATATTTT
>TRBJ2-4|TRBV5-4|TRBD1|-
CASSDPTGARGGNIQYF
TGTGCCAGCAGCGATCCGACAGGGGCCCGTGGCGGAAACATTCAGTACTTC
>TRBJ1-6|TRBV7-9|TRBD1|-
CASRLFGQGGTGNSPLHF
TGTGCCAGCAGACTCTTCGGACAGGGAGGGACGGGGAATTCACCCCTCCACTTT
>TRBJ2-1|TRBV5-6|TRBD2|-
CASSLGWAGGPQNEQFF
TGTGCCAGCAGCTTGGGTTGGGCGGGAGGGCCCCAGAATGAGCAGTTCTTC
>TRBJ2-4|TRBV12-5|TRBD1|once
CARDGQGINIQYF
TGTGCTAGAGACGGACAGGGGATAAACATTCAGTACTTC
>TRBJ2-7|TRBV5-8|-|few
CASSFNSGYEQYF
TGTGCCAGCAGCTTCAATAGCGGCTACGAGCAGTACTTC
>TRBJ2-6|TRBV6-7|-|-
CASRIDRISGANVLTF
TGTGCCAGCAGGATTGACAGGATCTCTGGGGCCAACGTCCTGACTTTC
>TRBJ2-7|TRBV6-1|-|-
CASSDGGQLEQYF
TGTGCCAGCAGTGACGGGGGACAGCTCGAGCAGTACTTC
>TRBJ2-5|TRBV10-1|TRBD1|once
CASSERTGGQETQYF
TGCGCCAGCAGTGAGAGGACAGGGGGGCAAGAGACCCAGTACTTC
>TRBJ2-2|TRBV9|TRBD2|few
CASSAEAGANTGELFF
TGTGCCAGCAGCGCCGAAGCGGGAGCGAACACCGGGGAGCTGTTTTTT
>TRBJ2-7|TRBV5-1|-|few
CASSLWGGALYNEQYF
TGCGCCAGCAGCTTGTGGGGGGGCGCGTTGTATAACGAGCAGTACTTC
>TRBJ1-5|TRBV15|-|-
CATSRSRGNQPQHF
TGTGCCACCAGCAGATCCAGGGGCAATCAGCCCCAGCATTTT
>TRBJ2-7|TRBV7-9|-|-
CASSLYQGTQRPYEQYF
TGTGCCAGCAGCTTATATCAGGGAACGCAGAGACCCTACGAGCAGTACTTC
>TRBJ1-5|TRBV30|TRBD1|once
CAWSHTGTGGKQPQHF
TGTGCCTGGAGTCATACCGGGACAGGGGGGAAGCAGCCCCAGCATTTT
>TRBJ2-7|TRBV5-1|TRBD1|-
CASSLAGTGTYEQYF
TGCGCCAGCAGCTTGGCCGGGACAGGAACCTACGAGCAGTACTTC
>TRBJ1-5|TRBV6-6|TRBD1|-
CASRGQANQPQHF
TGTGCCAGCAGGGGACAGGCTAATCAGCCCCAGCATTTT
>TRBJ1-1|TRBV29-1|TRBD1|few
CSVEPKGAVTEAFF
TGCAGCGTTGAGCCCAAGGGGGCCGTCACTGAAGCTTTCTTT
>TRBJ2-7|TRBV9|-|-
CASSVVNSYEQYF
TGTGCCAGCAGCGTAGTAAACTCCTACGAGCAGTACTTC
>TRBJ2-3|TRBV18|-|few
CASSPRRTGTDTQYF
TGTGCCAGCTCACCTCGCCGGACAGGCACAGATACGCAGTATTTT
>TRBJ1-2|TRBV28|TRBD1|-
CASSFGGQGTNYGYTF
TGTGCCAGCAGTTTTGGGGGACAGGGTACTAACTATGGCTACACCTTC
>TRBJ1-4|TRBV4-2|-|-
CASSRTGSEDEKLFF
TGTGCCAGCAGCCGTACAGGGTCCGAAGATGAAAAACTGTTTTTT
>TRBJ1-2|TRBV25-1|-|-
CASSEGGMNYGYTF
TGTGCCAGCAGTGAAGGTGGCATGAACTATGGCTACACCTTC
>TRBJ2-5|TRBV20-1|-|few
CSARGGETQYF
TGCAGTGCTAGAGGAGGAGAGACCCAGTACTTC
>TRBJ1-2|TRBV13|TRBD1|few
CASSYQPRQGSYGYTF
TGTGCCAGCAGCTACCAGCCCCGACAGGGTAGCTATGGCTACACCTTC
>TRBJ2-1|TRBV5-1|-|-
CASRPGGYNEQFF
TGCGCCAGCAGACCCGGTGGTTACAATGAGCAGTTCTTC
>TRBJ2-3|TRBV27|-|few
CASSLRTVTDTQYF
TGTGCCAGCAGTTTAAGGACAGTCACAGATACGCAGTATTTT
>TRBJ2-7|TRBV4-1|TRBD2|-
CASSQIAGISYEQYF
TGCGCCAGCAGCCAGATAGCGGGTATCTCCTACGAGCAGTACTTC
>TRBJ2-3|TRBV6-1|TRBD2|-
CASSEQGLAGGF
TGTGCCAGCAGTGAACAGGGACTAGCGGGAGGCTTT
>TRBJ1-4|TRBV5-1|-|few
CASSERSGANEKLFF
TGCGCCAGCAGCGAGCGGTCAGGCGCTAATGAAAAACTGTTTTTT
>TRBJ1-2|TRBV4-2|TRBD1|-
CASSHDRAPYGYTF
TGTGCCAGCAGCCACGACAGGGCGCCCTATGGCTACACCTTC
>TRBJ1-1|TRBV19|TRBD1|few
CASRRTQGSEAFF
TGTGCCAGTAGACGAACACAGGGGTCTGAAGCTTTCTTT
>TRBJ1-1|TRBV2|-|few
CASSIERGSTEAFF
TGTGCCAGCAGTATCGAGAGGGGGAGCACTGAAGCTTTCTTT
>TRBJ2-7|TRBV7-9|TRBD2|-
CASSPGGARHEQYF
TGTGCCAGCAGCCCCGGGGGGGCCCGTCACGAGCAGTACTTC
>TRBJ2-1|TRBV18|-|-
CASSPPLYSGDSSYNEQFF
TGTGCCAGCTCACCACCGCTCTATAGCGGGGACAGCTCCTACAATGAGCAGTTCTTC
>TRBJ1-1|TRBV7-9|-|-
CATRLGRAEAFF
TGTGCCACCAGGTTGGGCAGGGCTGAAGCTTTCTTT
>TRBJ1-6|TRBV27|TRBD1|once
CASRQTGQGNSPLHF
TGTGCCAGCCGACAGACGGGACAGGGAAATTCACCCCTCCACTTT
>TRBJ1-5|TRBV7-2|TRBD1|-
CASSSSTGGTSNQPQHF
TGTGCCAGCAGCTCCTCCACAGGGGGGACAAGCAATCAGCCCCAGCATTTT
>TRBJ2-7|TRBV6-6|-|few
CASSRDNSYEQYF
TGTGCCAGCTCTCGGGACAACTCCTACGAGCAGTACTTC